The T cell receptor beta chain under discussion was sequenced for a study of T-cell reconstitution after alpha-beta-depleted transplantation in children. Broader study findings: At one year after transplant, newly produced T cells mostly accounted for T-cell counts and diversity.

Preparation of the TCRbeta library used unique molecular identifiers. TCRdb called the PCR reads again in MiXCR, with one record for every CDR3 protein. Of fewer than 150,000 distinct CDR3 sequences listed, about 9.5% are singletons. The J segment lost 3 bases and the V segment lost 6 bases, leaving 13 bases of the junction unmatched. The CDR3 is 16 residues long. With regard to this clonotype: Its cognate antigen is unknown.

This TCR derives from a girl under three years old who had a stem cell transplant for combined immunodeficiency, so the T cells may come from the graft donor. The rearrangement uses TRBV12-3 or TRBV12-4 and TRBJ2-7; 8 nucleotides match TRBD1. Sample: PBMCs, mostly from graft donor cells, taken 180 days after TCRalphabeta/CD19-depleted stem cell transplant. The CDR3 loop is CASRRNRGKADYEQYF. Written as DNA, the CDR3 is TGTGCCAGCAGACGAAACAGGGGGAAGGCGGACTACGAGCAGTACTTC.